A single sample is the source of the 23 T cell receptor beta chains below, sequenced in a study of control samples from healthy donors and cancer patients. The repertoire was sequenced with immunoSEQ multiplex PCR; TCRdb's copy has only in-frame clones and lacks some. The data hold 100,000 to 150,000 clones, with 75% to 95% observed a single time. Sequencing input: blood. The receptors derive from a man aged 18 to 29 in good health.

This clone was picked up a small number of times. The V call is TRBV28, the J call TRBJ1-5; D gene uncertain. Deletions cut 3 bases from V and 0 bases from J, with 15 bases between. CDR1 is MDHEN, CDR2 SYDVKM, per germline. The CDR3 is 17 amino acids. The CDR3 sequence: CASSFFRGRDSNQPQHF. Here the CDR3 DNA reads TGTGCCAGCAGTTTTTTTCGGGGTAGGGATAGCAATCAGCCCCAGCATTTT.

This chain connects TRBV19 to TRBJ1-4; the D is unclear. Looked up from germline, CDR1 is LNHDA and CDR2 is SQIVND (reference sequence). The V end was cut by 4 bases, the J end by 7 bases, with 7 bases between. The CDR3 has 12 amino acids. CDR3 residues: CASSSPGEKLFF. The CDR3 coding sequence is TGTGCCAGTAGTAGTCCGGGTGAAAAACTGTTTTTT.

In DNA form, the CDR3 reads TGTGCCAGCAGTTACTCACAGGGAAGTCCTTCACCCCTCCACTTT. It yields the protein CASSYSQGSPSPLHF. The chain links TRBV6-6 to TRBJ1-6, with a weak D call TRBD1 (6 bases). Germline CDR1 is MNHNY and CDR2 is SVGAGI (reference sequence). Trimming took 0 bases from V and 9 from J, leaving 12 bases between them. This CDR3 is 15 amino acids long.

This rearrangement joins TRBV6-2 or TRBV6-3 to TRBJ1-6, with D uncertain. Trimming left V 2 bases short and J 0 bases short, with 8 bases between. This CDR3 spans 16 amino acids. The germline CDR1 and CDR2 sequences are MNHEY and SVGEGT. The DNA of the CDR3 is TGTGCCAGCAGTTACCCCCACAGCTCCTATAATTCACCCCTCCACTTT. This codes for CASSYPHSSYNSPLHF.

The chain recombines TRBV4-1 with TRBJ1-2; 7 nucleotides align to TRBD1. The CDR3 sequence is 18 residues long. Germline-derived CDR1 and CDR2 are MGHRA and YSYEKL. Trimming cost V 1 base and J 4 bases; bases outside gene matches: 15. The CDR3 DNA reads as TGCGCCAGCAGCCAAGGACCGGGACAGAGATTAACACGCTATGGCTACACCTTC. This gives the protein CASSQGPGQRLTRYGYTF.

This sequence joins TRBV2 and TRBJ2-3, with 8 bases fitting TRBD1. The V gene end was trimmed by 11 bases and the J gene end by 5 bases; junction bases not matched to a gene: 9. Germline CDR1 SNHLY, CDR2 FYNNEI. The CDR3 extends over 13 amino acids. The CDR3 is CAGVDRAGDTQYF. The CDR3 DNA reads as TGTGCCGGCGTGGACAGGGCGGGAGATACGCAGTATTTT.

The rearrangement joins TRBV5-4 to TRBJ1-5; 9 nucleotides match TRBD1. Germline values: CDR1 SGHNT, CDR2 YYREEE (reference sequence). J lost 3 bases, V lost 2 bases, and 0 bases had no gene match. The length of the CDR3 is 14 residues. This chain's CDR3 is CASSLQGANQPQHF. As DNA, the CDR3 is TGTGCCAGCAGCTTACAGGGGGCCAATCAGCCCCAGCATTTT. Full variable domain (remainder filled in from reference TRBV5-4 and TRBJ1-5): ETGVTQSPTHLIKTRGQQVTLRCSSQSGHNTVSWYQQALGQGPQFIFQYYREEENGRGNFPPRFSGLQFPNYSSELNVNALELDDSALYLCASSLQGANQPQHFGDGTRLSIL.

This chain links TRBV29-1 with TRBJ1-2; D is ambiguous. Germline V CDR1 and CDR2: SQVTM, ANQGSEA. V lost 4 bases and J 4 bases, leaving 13 bases between the germline ends. The CDR3 loop spans 13 amino acids. This chain's CDR3 is CSVGELGLYGYTF. For the CDR3, the DNA is TGCAGCGTTGGGGAACTAGGTCTCTATGGCTACACCTTC.

The V call is TRBV5-8, the J call TRBJ1-2, with D unclear. The CDR3 contains 11 residues. In germline, CDR1 is SGHTS, CDR2 YDEGEE. Trimming shortened V by 4 bases and J by 1 base, and 2 bases separated the two germline ends. CDR3 sequence: CASSVNYGYTF. Here the CDR3 DNA reads TGTGCCAGCAGCGTTAACTATGGCTACACCTTC.

The chain joins TRBV9 to TRBJ2-2; D is unresolved. Trimming stripped 1 base from V and 5 bases from J, with 9 bases between. The CDR3 runs 14 residues. From germline, CDR1 is SGDLS and CDR2 YYNGEE. CDR3 nucleotides: TGTGCCAGCAGCGTACGGGCGGAGACCGGGGAGCTGTTTTTT. Its protein product is CASSVRAETGELFF.

This rearrangement joins TRBV4-1 to TRBJ2-5, with a tentative D call TRBD1 (6 bases). Germline V lookup: CDR1 MGHRA, CDR2 YSYEKL. Trimming stripped 1 base from V and 2 bases from J, with 17 bases between. The CDR3 contains 17 residues. The CDR3 loop reads CASSQAGTGSLQETQYF. The CDR3 bases are TGCGCCAGCAGCCAAGCTGGAACAGGGTCGCTTCAAGAGACCCAGTACTTC.

The chain employs TRBV27 and TRBJ1-1; 8 positions agree with TRBD1. This CDR3 spans 14 amino acids. V shed 2 bases, J shed 7 bases, and the junction held 6 bases outside the gene matches. The V gene's germline CDR1 is MNHEY and CDR2 SMNVEV (reference sequence). The DNA for the CDR3 is TGTGCCAGCAGTTTAGTCAGGGGGCATCATGAAGCTTTCTTT. Translating it yields CASSLVRGHHEAFF.

The chain joins TRBV2 to TRBJ1-2; D is unresolved. Trimming pared 9 bases from V and 3 bases from J, leaving 14 bases between. The CDR3 consists of 13 residues. CDR1 is SNHLY, CDR2 FYNNEI, per germline. CDR3 bases: TGTGCCAGTAGAGGTGAGGGAGACTATGGCTACACCTTC. Its protein is CASRGEGDYGYTF. The complete variable domain, with remaining parts taken from reference TRBV2 and TRBJ1-2, reads EPEVTQTPSHQVTQMGQEVILRCVPISNHLYFYWYRQILGQKVEFLVSFYNNEISEKSEIFDDQFSVERPDGSNFTLKIRSTKLEDSAMYFCASRGEGDYGYTFGSGTRLTVV.

On this clone: Other DNA sequences from this sample encode an identical CDR3 as well. This chain links TRBV7-2 with TRBJ1-2; no clear D gene. Per the germline V gene, CDR1 is SGHTA and CDR2 is FQGNSA. The ends were cut back, 8 bases at V and 0 bases at J, with 16 bases in the middle. The CDR3 is made up of 15 amino acids. CDR3 sequence reads: CASAPRGVANYGYTF. The CDR3 nucleotides read TGTGCCAGCGCCCCCCGCGGGGTTGCTAACTATGGCTACACCTTC.

The J gene is TRBJ2-1, the V gene TRBV15; the D is unclear. V gave up 0 bases and J gave up 10 bases, with 10 bases separating them. The V gene's germline CDR1 is LNHNV and CDR2 YYDKDF (reference sequence). This CDR3 spans 13 amino acids. DNA of the CDR3: TGTGCCACCAGCAGAGATCTTAGCTGGGAGCAGTTCTTC. Its translation: CATSRDLSWEQFF.

V usage is TRBV29-1 and J usage is TRBJ1-1; 7 bases map to TRBD1. V gave up 4 bases and J gave up 3 bases; unmatched junction bases: 5. The CDR3 covers 13 residues. Germline CDR1 SQVTM, CDR2 ANQGSEA. The CDR3 nucleotides are TGCAGCGTTGTTGGCAGGGGGGACACTGAAGCTTTCTTT. It yields the protein CSVVGRGDTEAFF.

The chain couples TRBV11-2 to TRBJ1-4; 9 bases map to TRBD1. V shed 1 base, J shed 10 bases, and the junction held 4 bases outside the gene matches. This CDR3 region has 14 residues. Germline CDR1 is SGHAT and CDR2 is FQNNGV. CDR3 residues: CASSLADRGGKLFF. CDR3 DNA sequence: TGTGCCAGCAGCTTAGCGGACAGGGGCGGAAAACTGTTTTTT.

The chain joins TRBV25-1 to TRBJ1-1; D call uncertain. The CDR3 spans 13 residues. CDR1 and CDR2 (germline): MGHDK, SYGVNS. V lost 5 bases and J lost 3, with 10 bases in between. The CDR3 coding sequence is TGTGCCAGCAGTTCAGGAAGGGACACTGAAGCTTTCTTT. Its translation is CASSSGRDTEAFF.

This chain joins TRBV19 and TRBJ1-1; unclear D gene. V lost 7 bases to trimming and J lost 1 base, with 13 bases between them. CDR1 LNHDA and CDR2 SQIVND come from the germline V gene (reference sequence). The CDR3 sequence is 14 residues long. In nucleotides, the CDR3 is TGTGCCAGTATCTTGAGGGCGGGGAACACTGAAGCTTTCTTT. It yields the protein CASILRAGNTEAFF.

The J gene is TRBJ2-1, the V gene TRBV4-2; 13 bases map to TRBD2. This CDR3 spans 16 amino acids. From germline, CDR1 is LGHNA and CDR2 YNFKEQ. The trim removed 1 base at V and 10 bases at J, leaving 7 bases unmatched. CDR3 coding DNA: TGTGCCAGCAGCCAAGCAACTAGCGGGGGGGCCTCCGAGCAGTTCTTC. Encoded protein: CASSQATSGGASEQFF.

The chain joins TRBV13 to TRBJ1-2, with TRBD1 identical over 8 bases. This CDR3 contains 16 residues. J was trimmed by 2 bases and V by 5 bases; bases with no gene match: 10. Germline assignment: CDR1 PRHDT and CDR2 FYEKMQ (reference sequence). This CDR3 is CASSRRQGTPNYGYTF. The CDR3 nucleotides read TGTGCCAGCAGCCGAAGACAGGGGACCCCGAACTATGGCTACACCTTC.

The chain links TRBV6-5 to TRBJ1-1, with unresolved D. The V gene's germline CDR1 is MNHEY and CDR2 SVGAGI. CDR3 size: 15 residues. V lost 8 bases to trimming and J lost 0 bases, with 16 bases between them. In DNA form, the CDR3 reads TGTGCCAGCCAAAGGTCCCTTGGGATGAACACTGAAGCTTTCTTT. Translated: CASQRSLGMNTEAFF.

CDR3 protein: CASSQDTPRDRVRGTEAFF. The CDR3 DNA follows: TGTGCCAGCAGCCAAGATACCCCCCGGGACAGGGTTAGGGGCACTGAAGCTTTCTTT. The J gene is TRBJ1-1, the V gene TRBV14; the match to TRBD1 covers 9 bases. The CDR3 has 19 residues. Germline-derived CDR1 and CDR2 are SGHDN and FVKESK. V dropped 0 bases and J dropped 4; count of bases not matched to a gene: 15.